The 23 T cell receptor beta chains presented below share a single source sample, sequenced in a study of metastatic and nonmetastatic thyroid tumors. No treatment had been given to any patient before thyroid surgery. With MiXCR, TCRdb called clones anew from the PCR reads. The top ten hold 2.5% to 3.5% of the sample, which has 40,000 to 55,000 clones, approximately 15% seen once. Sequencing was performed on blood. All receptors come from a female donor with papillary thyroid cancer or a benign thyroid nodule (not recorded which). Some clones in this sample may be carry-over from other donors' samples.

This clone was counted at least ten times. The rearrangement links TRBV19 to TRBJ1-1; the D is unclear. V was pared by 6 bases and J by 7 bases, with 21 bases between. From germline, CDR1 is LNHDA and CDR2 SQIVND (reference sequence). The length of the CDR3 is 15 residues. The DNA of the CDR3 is TGTGCCAGTAGCAATCCCCAAGGAGGTGATGGTGAAGCTTTCTTT. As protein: CASSNPQGGDGEAFF.

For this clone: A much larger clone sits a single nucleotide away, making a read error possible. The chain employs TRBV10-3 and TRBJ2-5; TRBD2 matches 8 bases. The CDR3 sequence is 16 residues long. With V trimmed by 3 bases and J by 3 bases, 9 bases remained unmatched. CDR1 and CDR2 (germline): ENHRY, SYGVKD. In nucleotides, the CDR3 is TGTGCCATCAGTGATTCGGGGGCGGGAGGTAAAGAGACCCAGTACTTC. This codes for CAISDSGAGGKETQYF.

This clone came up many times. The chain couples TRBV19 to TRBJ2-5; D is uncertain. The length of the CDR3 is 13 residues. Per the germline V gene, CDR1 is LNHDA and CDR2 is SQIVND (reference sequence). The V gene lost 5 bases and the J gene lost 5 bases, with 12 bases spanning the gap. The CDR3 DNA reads TGTGCCAGTAGTCCCTCCCTGGGTGAGACCCAGTACTTC. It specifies CASSPSLGETQYF.

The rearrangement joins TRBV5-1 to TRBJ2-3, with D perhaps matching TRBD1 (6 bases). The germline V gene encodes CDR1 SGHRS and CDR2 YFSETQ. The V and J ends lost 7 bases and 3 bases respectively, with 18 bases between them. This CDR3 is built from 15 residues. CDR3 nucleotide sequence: TGCGCCAGCCGACCAGGGGTGGTAGATACAGATACGCAGTATTTT. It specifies CASRPGVVDTDTQYF.

The CDR3 spells CASTIPLDSLSGNTIYF. In DNA, the CDR3 is TGTGCCAGTACAATCCCCCTCGACAGCCTCTCTGGAAACACCATATATTTT. The chain combines TRBV6-1 with TRBJ1-3, with a possible D match to TRBD1 (5 bases). Trimming took off 9 bases at V and 0 bases at J, with 21 bases between the two ends. Germline CDR1 MNHNS, CDR2 SASEGT. CDR3 length: 17 residues.

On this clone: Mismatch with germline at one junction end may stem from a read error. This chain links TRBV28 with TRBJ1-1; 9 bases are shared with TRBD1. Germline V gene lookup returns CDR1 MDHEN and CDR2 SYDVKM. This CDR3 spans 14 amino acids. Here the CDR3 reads CASSFDRGYNEALF. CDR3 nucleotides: TGTGCCAGCAGTTTCGACAGGGGGTACAATGAAGCTTTATTT.

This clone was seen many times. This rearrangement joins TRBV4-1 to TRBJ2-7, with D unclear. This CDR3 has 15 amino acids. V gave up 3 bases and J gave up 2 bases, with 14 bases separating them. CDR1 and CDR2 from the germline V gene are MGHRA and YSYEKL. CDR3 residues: CASSHYYVGTYEQYF. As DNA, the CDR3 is TGCGCCAGCAGCCATTACTACGTGGGAACCTACGAGCAGTACTTC.

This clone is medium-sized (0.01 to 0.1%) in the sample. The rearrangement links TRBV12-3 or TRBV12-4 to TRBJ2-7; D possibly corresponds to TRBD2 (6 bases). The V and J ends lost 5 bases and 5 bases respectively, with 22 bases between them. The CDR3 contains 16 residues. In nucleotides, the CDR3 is TGTGCCAGCAGTCGCGGGGAGCCAGCCAAAGATAACGAGCAGTACTTC. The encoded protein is CASSRGEPAKDNEQYF.

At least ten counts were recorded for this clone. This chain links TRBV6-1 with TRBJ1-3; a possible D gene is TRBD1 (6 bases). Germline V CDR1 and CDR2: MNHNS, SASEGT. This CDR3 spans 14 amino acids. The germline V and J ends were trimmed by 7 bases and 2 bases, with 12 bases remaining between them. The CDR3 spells CASNFGGPGNTIYF. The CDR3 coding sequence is TGTGCCAGCAATTTTGGGGGGCCTGGAAACACCATATATTTT.

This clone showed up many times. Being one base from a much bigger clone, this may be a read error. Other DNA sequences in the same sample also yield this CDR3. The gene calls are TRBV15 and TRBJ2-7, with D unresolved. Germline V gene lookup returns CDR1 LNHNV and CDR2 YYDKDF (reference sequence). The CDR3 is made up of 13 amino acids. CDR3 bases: TGCGCCACCAGCAGAGCTTTGGCCGGCGAGCAGTACTTC. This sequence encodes CATSRALAGEQYF.

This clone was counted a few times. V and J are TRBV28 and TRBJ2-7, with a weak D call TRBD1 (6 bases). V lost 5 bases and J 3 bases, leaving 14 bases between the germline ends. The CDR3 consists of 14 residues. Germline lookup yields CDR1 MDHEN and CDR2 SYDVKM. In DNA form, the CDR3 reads TGTGCCAGCAGTCCCTCCTACAGGGTCTACGAGCAGTACTTC. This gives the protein CASSPSYRVYEQYF.

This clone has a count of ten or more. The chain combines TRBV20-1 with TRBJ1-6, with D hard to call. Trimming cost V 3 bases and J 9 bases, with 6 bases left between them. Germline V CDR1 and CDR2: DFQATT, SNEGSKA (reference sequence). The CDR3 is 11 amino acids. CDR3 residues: CSARVGSPLHF. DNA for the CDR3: TGCAGTGCTAGGGTGGGTTCACCCCTCCACTTT.

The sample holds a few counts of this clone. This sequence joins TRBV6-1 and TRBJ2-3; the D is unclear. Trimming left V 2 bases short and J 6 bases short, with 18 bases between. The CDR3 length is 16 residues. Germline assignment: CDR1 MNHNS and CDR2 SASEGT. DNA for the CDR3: TGTGCCAGCAGTGAATTAGTAGGCCAAACAGCGGATACGCAGTATTTT. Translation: CASSELVGQTADTQYF.

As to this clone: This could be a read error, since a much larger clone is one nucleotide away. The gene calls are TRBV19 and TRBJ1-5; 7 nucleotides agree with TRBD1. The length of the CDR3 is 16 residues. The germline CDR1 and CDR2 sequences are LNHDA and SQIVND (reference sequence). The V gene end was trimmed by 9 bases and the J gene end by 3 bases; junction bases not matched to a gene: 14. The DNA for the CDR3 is TGTGCCAGGCCTGGGATTCTACAGGGGCACAATCAGCCCCAGCATTTT. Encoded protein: CARPGILQGHNQPQHF.

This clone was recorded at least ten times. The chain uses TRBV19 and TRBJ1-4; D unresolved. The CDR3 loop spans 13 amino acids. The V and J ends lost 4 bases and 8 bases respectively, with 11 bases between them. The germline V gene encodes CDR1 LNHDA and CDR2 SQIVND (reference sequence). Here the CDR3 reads CASSKTRPEKLFF. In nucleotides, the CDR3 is TGTGCCAGTAGTAAAACTCGTCCAGAAAAACTGTTTTTT.

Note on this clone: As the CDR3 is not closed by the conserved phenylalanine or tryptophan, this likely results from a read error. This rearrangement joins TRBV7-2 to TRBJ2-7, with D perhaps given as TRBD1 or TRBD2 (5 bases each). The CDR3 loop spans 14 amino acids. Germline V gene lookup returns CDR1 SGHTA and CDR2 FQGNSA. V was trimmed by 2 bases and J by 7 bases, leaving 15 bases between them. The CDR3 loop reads CASSLIAAEGEQYL. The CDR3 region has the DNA TGTGCCAGCAGCTTAATTGCAGCCGAGGGGGAGCAGTACCTC.

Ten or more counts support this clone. In DNA form, the CDR3 reads TGTGCCAGCAGCTTGCTTGGACAGAGCGTGAACACTGAAGCTTTCTTT. It specifies CASSLLGQSVNTEAFF. The chain has TRBV5-5 and TRBJ1-1; maybe TRBD1 (6 bases). V lost 1 base and J lost 0, with 13 bases in between. The CDR3 is made up of 16 amino acids. From germline, CDR1 is SGHKS and CDR2 YYEKEE (reference sequence).

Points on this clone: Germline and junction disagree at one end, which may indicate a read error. The DNA of the CDR3 is TGTACCAGCAGCTTAACGGCAGGGAGCTCCTACAATGAGCAGTTCTTC. This sequence encodes CTSSLTAGSSYNEQFF. The V gene is TRBV7-3, the J gene TRBJ2-1; the D gene could be TRBD1 or TRBD2 (5 bases each). The CDR3 spans 16 residues. Looked up from germline, CDR1 is SGHTA and CDR2 is FQGTGA.

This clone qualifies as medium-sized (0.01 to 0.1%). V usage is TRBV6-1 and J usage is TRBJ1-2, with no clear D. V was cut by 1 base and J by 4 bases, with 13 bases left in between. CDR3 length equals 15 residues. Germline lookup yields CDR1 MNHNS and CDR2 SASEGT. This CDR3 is CASSEGAAARYGYTF. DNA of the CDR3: TGTGCCAGCAGTGAAGGAGCGGCAGCCCGCTATGGCTACACCTTC.

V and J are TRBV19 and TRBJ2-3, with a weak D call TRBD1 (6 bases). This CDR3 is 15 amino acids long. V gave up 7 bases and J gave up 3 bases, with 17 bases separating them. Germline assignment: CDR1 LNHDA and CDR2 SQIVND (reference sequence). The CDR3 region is CASNPGHSRTDTQYF. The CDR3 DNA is TGTGCCAGTAATCCGGGACACTCTAGAACAGATACGCAGTATTTT.

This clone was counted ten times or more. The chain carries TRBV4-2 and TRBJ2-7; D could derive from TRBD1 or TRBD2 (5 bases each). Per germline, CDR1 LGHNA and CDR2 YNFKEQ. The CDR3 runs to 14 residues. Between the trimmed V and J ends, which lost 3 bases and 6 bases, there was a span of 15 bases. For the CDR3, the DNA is TGTGCCAGCAGCCAGTGGGACGCTGTTTCCGAGCAGTACTTC. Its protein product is CASSQWDAVSEQYF.

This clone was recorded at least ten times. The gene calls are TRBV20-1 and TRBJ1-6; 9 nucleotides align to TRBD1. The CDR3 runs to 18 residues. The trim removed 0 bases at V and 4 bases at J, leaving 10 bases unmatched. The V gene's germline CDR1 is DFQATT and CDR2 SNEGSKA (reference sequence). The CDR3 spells CSAREGQGLLRYNSPLHF. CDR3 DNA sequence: TGCAGTGCTAGAGAGGGACAGGGTTTGTTGAGATATAATTCACCCCTCCACTTT.

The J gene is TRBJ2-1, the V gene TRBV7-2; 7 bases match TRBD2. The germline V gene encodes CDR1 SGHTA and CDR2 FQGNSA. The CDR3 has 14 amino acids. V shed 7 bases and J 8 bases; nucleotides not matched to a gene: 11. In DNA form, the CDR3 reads TGTGCCAGCATCTTCAGTGCGGGGGATCATGAGCAGTTCTTC. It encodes CASIFSAGDHEQFF.